A selection of T cell receptor beta chains follows, all from one sample in a study of neurological immune-mediated disorders. TCRdb used MiXCR to reprocess the 5' RACE reads, holding one entry per CDR3 protein. This repertoire shows roughly 80,000 distinct CDR3 sequences, about 15% found once; its top ten account for approximately 15%. Sequencing was carried out using PBMCs. The receptor set was obtained from a middle-aged woman in good health. Both conserved end residues are part of each CDR3. D genes are given only for firm matches. Some rows have no size entry. The others give once, few or many, or a class for an expanded clone.

d_gene: .
j_gene: TRBJ1-1
v_gene: TRBV5-6
abundance: many
CDR3nt: TGTGCCAGCAAAGGTTCGGGGGAGGACACTGAAGCTTTCTTT
CDR3aa: CASKGSGEDTEAFF

d_gene: .
j_gene: TRBJ1-3
v_gene: TRBV5-1
abundance: many
CDR3nt: TGCGCCAGCAGCTATGACAAATCCCCTGGAAACACCATATATTTT
CDR3aa: CASSYDKSPGNTIYF

d_gene: .
j_gene: TRBJ1-2
v_gene: TRBV10-3
abundance: many
CDR3nt: TGTGCCATCAGTGAGTCGAAGGATCTTGGGTACTATGGCTACACCTTC
CDR3aa: CAISESKDLGYYGYTF

d_gene: .
j_gene: TRBJ1-1
v_gene: TRBV5-1
abundance: many
CDR3nt: TGCGCCAGCAGCCCTTCCTCGACAGGGAACACTGAAGCTTTCTTT
CDR3aa: CASSPSSTGNTEAFF

d_gene: .
j_gene: TRBJ2-3
v_gene: TRBV20-1
abundance: few
CDR3nt: TGCAGTGCTACCAGGGGCACAGATACGCAGTATTTT
CDR3aa: CSATRGTDTQYF

d_gene: TRBD1
j_gene: TRBJ2-5
v_gene: TRBV20-1
abundance: many
CDR3nt: TGCAGTACCCAGGGGGCGCAGACGGAGACCCAGTACTTC
CDR3aa: CSTQGAQTETQYF

d_gene: TRBD2
j_gene: TRBJ2-3
v_gene: TRBV3-1
abundance: many
CDR3nt: TGTGCCAGCAGCCAAGGACTAGCGGGGGGCTCAACCACAGATACGCAGTATTTT
CDR3aa: CASSQGLAGGSTTDTQYF

d_gene: .
j_gene: TRBJ1-4
v_gene: TRBV7-2
abundance: .
CDR3nt: TGTGCCAGCCAAGGGGGAGGTGGGAAACTGTTTTTT
CDR3aa: CASQGGGGKLFF

d_gene: .
j_gene: TRBJ1-4
v_gene: TRBV5-1
abundance: many
CDR3nt: TGCGCCAGCAGCTTGCGGGGCGCTAATGAAAAACTGTTTTTT
CDR3aa: CASSLRGANEKLFF

d_gene: TRBD2
j_gene: TRBJ2-3
v_gene: TRBV20-1
abundance: many
CDR3nt: TGCAGTGCTATTACTAGCGGGGGGTTAGATACGCAGTATTTT
CDR3aa: CSAITSGGLDTQYF

d_gene: .
j_gene: TRBJ2-3
v_gene: TRBV15
abundance: .
CDR3nt: TGTGCCACCAGCAGAGAGGGCAAAAGCACAGATACGCAGTATTTT
CDR3aa: CATSREGKSTDTQYF

d_gene: TRBD2
j_gene: TRBJ2-5
v_gene: TRBV4-1
abundance: many
CDR3nt: TGCGCCAGCAGCCAAGACGGACTAGCCGGGGAGACCCAGTACTTC
CDR3aa: CASSQDGLAGETQYF

d_gene: .
j_gene: TRBJ1-1
v_gene: TRBV6-1
abundance: many
CDR3nt: TGTGCCAGCAGTGCGATACTGTACACTGAAGCTTTCTTT
CDR3aa: CASSAILYTEAFF

d_gene: .
j_gene: TRBJ1-2
v_gene: TRBV29-1
abundance: .
CDR3nt: TGCAGCGTTGAAGATCTCCCCTACCGTTATGGCTACACCTTC
CDR3aa: CSVEDLPYRYGYTF

d_gene: .
j_gene: TRBJ2-2
v_gene: TRBV7-9
abundance: many
CDR3nt: TGTGCCAGCAGCCCCATCCTGCAGAACACCGGGGAGCTGTTTTTT
CDR3aa: CASSPILQNTGELFF

d_gene: .
j_gene: TRBJ2-2
v_gene: TRBV5-5
abundance: many
CDR3nt: TGTGCCAGCAGCTATTGGTTCGCTTTAAACACCGGGGAGCTGTTTTTT
CDR3aa: CASSYWFALNTGELFF

d_gene: TRBD1
j_gene: TRBJ2-2
v_gene: TRBV5-1
abundance: many
CDR3nt: TGCGCCAGCAGCCTATGGGACAGGAGGAACACCGGGGAGCTGTTTTTT
CDR3aa: CASSLWDRRNTGELFF

d_gene: .
j_gene: TRBJ1-2
v_gene: TRBV4-2
abundance: many
CDR3nt: TGTGCCAGCAGCCAAGAGTGGACACCAACTAACTATGGCTACACCTTC
CDR3aa: CASSQEWTPTNYGYTF

d_gene: .
j_gene: TRBJ2-5
v_gene: TRBV12-2
abundance: .
CDR3nt: TGTGCAAGTCGCTATCTTGGGCGGGCCCAAGAGACCCAGTACTTC
CDR3aa: CASRYLGRAQETQYF

d_gene: .
j_gene: TRBJ1-2
v_gene: TRBV20-1
abundance: many
CDR3nt: TGCAGTGCTAGAGATACAGGGTATTATGGCTACACCTTC
CDR3aa: CSARDTGYYGYTF

d_gene: TRBD2
j_gene: TRBJ2-1
v_gene: TRBV28
abundance: .
CDR3nt: TGTGCCAGCAGACTCTCTAGCGGGAGGGCGTTCAATGAGCAGTTCTTC
CDR3aa: CASRLSSGRAFNEQFF

d_gene: .
j_gene: TRBJ1-2
v_gene: TRBV6-5
abundance: many
CDR3nt: TGTGCCAGCAGTCCCCGCGACAGCTATGGCTACACCTTC
CDR3aa: CASSPRDSYGYTF

d_gene: TRBD1
j_gene: TRBJ2-6
v_gene: TRBV5-1
abundance: many
CDR3nt: TGCGCCAGCAGCTTGAAGGGACAGTGGGGGAAAGGGGCCAACGTCCTGACTTTC
CDR3aa: CASSLKGQWGKGANVLTF

d_gene: .
j_gene: TRBJ2-5
v_gene: TRBV6-1
abundance: many
CDR3nt: TGTGCCAGCAGTGAAGCGCGGCCTATCGGGGAGACCCAGTACTTC
CDR3aa: CASSEARPIGETQYF

d_gene: TRBD1
j_gene: TRBJ1-2
v_gene: TRBV2
abundance: many
CDR3nt: TGTGCCAGCAGTGAGATTATACCGGGACAGGAATCTAACTATGGCTACACCTTC
CDR3aa: CASSEIIPGQESNYGYTF

d_gene: .
j_gene: TRBJ2-1
v_gene: TRBV27
abundance: few
CDR3nt: TGTGCCAGCAGTTTATTCCTATCGGCGGGGAGTGAGCAGTTCTTC
CDR3aa: CASSLFLSAGSEQFF